The 14 T cell receptor beta chains in this list originate from one sample, sequenced in a study of long-term antiretroviral therapy in people with HIV (dated by TCRdb to about 2022). The immunoSEQ hsTCRB v3.0 assay was used at survey level resolution to sequence the TRB variable region. TCRdb obtained this table from immuneACCESS and retained in-frame rearrangements with V and J assigned. These tables miss some clones; where compared with another copy, unresolved V genes account for less than half of the shortfall, and the remainder is unexplained. Across this sample there are 25,000 to 30,000 clones, with 75% to 95% seen only once. The ten largest make up 4% to 5.5% of the sample. Sample: unsorted PBMCs, taken 5.2 years after starting antiretroviral therapy. The receptors here all came from a woman in her 40s with HIV.

The chain has TRBV10-3 and TRBJ2-7, with D maybe TRBD1 (6 bases). The V gene's germline CDR1 is ENHRY and CDR2 SYGVKD. This CDR3 is built from 14 residues. Trimming took off 11 bases at V and 2 bases at J, with 19 bases between the two ends. The CDR3 spells CASCRGPNAYEQYF. CDR3 nucleotides: TGTGCCTCCTGCAGGGGCCCCAACGCCTACGAGCAGTACTTC.

This clone has a single count. The chain uses TRBV19 and TRBJ2-5; perhaps D is TRBD1 or TRBD2 (5 bases each). Germline V gene data show CDR1 as LNHDA and CDR2 as SQIVND (reference sequence). There are 14 residues in the CDR3. V was pared by 1 base and J by 5 bases, with 11 bases between. As DNA, the CDR3 is TGTGCCAGTAGTATAGTACCCGGGGCGGAGACCCAGTACTTC. This sequence encodes CASSIVPGAETQYF.

The chain employs TRBV5-6 and TRBJ2-1; D uncertain. The ends were cut back, 0 bases at V and 14 bases at J, with 18 bases in the middle. Germline CDR1 is SGHDT and CDR2 is YYEEEE. The CDR3 is 14 residues long. The CDR3 DNA is TGTGCCAGCAGCTTGGAACATTCACCCTCCGTAAAGTTCTTC. It is translated as CASSLEHSPSVKFF.

This rearrangement joins TRBV6-5 to TRBJ2-7; 9 bases align to TRBD1. The CDR3 loop spans 15 amino acids. CDR1 MNHEY and CDR2 SVGAGI come from the germline V gene. Unmatched junction bases numbered 4, after V lost 2 bases and J lost 2 bases. CDR3 in DNA: TGTGCCAGCAGTTACCCGGGACAGGGCCCCTACGAGCAGTACTTC. Its translation is CASSYPGQGPYEQYF.

The chain uses TRBV7-9 and TRBJ1-1; D gene ambiguous. Per germline, CDR1 SEHNR and CDR2 FQNEAQ (reference sequence). Trimming cost V 7 bases and J 0 bases, with 6 bases left between them. This CDR3 is built from 12 residues. The CDR3, as DNA: TGTGCCAGCAACCGGATGAACACTGAAGCTTTCTTT. Amino acids: CASNRMNTEAFF.

The genes are TRBV27 and TRBJ2-7, with D possibly called TRBD1 or TRBD2 (5 bases each). V was clipped by 6 bases and J by 3 bases, with 18 bases between them. This CDR3 has 15 amino acids. CDR1 is MNHEY, CDR2 SMNVEV, per germline (reference sequence). The CDR3 reads CASSFGVGGGYEQYF. As DNA, the CDR3 is TGTGCCAGCAGCTTTGGTGTTGGGGGTGGCTACGAGCAGTACTTC.

V and J are TRBV18 and TRBJ2-7; 10 nucleotides align to TRBD1. Trimming took 6 bases from V and 5 from J; bases not matched to a gene: 10. Germline-derived CDR1 and CDR2 are KGHSH and LQKENI. The CDR3 length is 15 residues. The CDR3 here is CASSRPGTGVNEQYF. The CDR3 region has the DNA TGTGCCAGCTCGCGACCCGGGACAGGGGTGAACGAGCAGTACTTC.

The V and J genes are TRBV11-2 and TRBJ2-5, with D possibly being TRBD1 (6 bases). This CDR3 has 15 residues. Trimming removed 5 bases at V and 2 bases at J, with 15 bases between. Germline loops: CDR1 SGHAT, CDR2 FQNNGV. Here the CDR3 DNA reads TGTGCCAGCAGCCCCTACACCGGGACACAAGAGACCCAGTACTTC. Translating it yields CASSPYTGTQETQYF.

The V gene is TRBV7-9, the J gene TRBJ2-5, with D unresolved. Deletions cut 0 bases from V and 1 base from J, with 15 bases between. The CDR3 runs 17 residues. Per germline, CDR1 SEHNR and CDR2 FQNEAQ (reference sequence). The DNA for the CDR3 is TGTGCCAGCAGCTTAGCCGGCAGTCAGTTCTCCCAAGAGACCCAGTACTTC. Protein: CASSLAGSQFSQETQYF. Looking up the rest from reference TRBV7-9 and TRBJ2-5 gives the full variable domain: DTGVSQNPRHKITKRGQNVTFRCDPISEHNRLYWYRQTLGQGPEFLTYFQNEAQLEKSRLLSDRFSAERPKGSFSTLEIQRTEQGDSAMYLCASSLAGSQFSQETQYFGPGTRLLVL.

The V and J genes are TRBV5-1 and TRBJ2-1; 8 bases are shared with TRBD1. V was pared by 4 bases and J by 5 bases, with 8 bases of the junction left unmatched. This CDR3 is built from 15 residues. Germline V gives CDR1 SGHRS, CDR2 YFSETQ. Written as DNA, the CDR3 is TGCGCCAGCAGCCCATCGGGACAGGCCAACAATGAGCAGTTCTTC. Translating gives CASSPSGQANNEQFF. Complete variable domain (other parts from reference TRBV5-1 and TRBJ2-1): KAGVTQTPRYLIKTRGQQVTLSCSPISGHRSVSWYQQTPGQGLQFLFEYFSETQRNKGNFPGRFSGRQFSNSRSEMNVSTLELGDSALYLCASSPSGQANNEQFFGPGTRLTVL.

This chain joins TRBV5-1 and TRBJ1-3, with TRBD1 as a possible D gene (5 bases). Germline V CDR1 and CDR2: SGHRS, YFSETQ. The CDR3 totals 15 residues. V lost 0 bases and J 3 bases, leaving 10 bases between the germline ends. Here the CDR3 reads CASSLGFGGGNTIYF. The DNA of the CDR3 is TGCGCCAGCAGCTTGGGCTTCGGGGGTGGAAACACCATATATTTT.

V and J are TRBV19 and TRBJ1-5; a possible D gene is TRBD1 (6 bases). The CDR3 has 15 amino acids. V lost 0 bases and J lost 3, with 9 bases in between. CDR1 is LNHDA and CDR2 is SQIVND in the germline V gene (reference sequence). CDR3 nucleotides: TGTGCCAGTAGTATAGACAGGGGATACAATCAGCCCCAGCATTTT. This translates into CASSIDRGYNQPQHF.

The chain has TRBV6-6 and TRBJ1-2; D is unclear. The CDR3 has 14 amino acids. The V end lost 0 bases, the J end lost 9 bases, and 14 bases lay between the germline ends. Germline CDR1 MNHNY, CDR2 SVGAGI (reference sequence). CDR3 coding DNA: TGTGCCAGCAGTTACTCGGTCCTCTCTTCGAGCTACACCTTC. Translation: CASSYSVLSSSYTF.

The rearrangement links TRBV19 to TRBJ2-1; D is unresolved. Germline V gene data show CDR1 as LNHDA and CDR2 as SQIVND (reference sequence). Trimming pared 5 bases from V and 4 bases from J, leaving 15 bases between. The CDR3 is 15 amino acids. CDR3 nucleotide sequence: TGTGCCAGTAGTTTTGACGCGGACGAGTACAATGAGCAGTTCTTC. Protein sequence: CASSFDADEYNEQFF.